This T cell receptor beta chain was identified during a study of T-cell reconstitution after alpha-beta-depleted transplantation in children (dated by TCRdb to the mid-2010s). In the study overall: Using TCR repertoire profiling, the study quantitatively followed how T-cell immune reconstitution unfolded in children after TCRalphabeta/CD19-depleted allogeneic hematopoietic cell transplantation.

Library method: PCR. For sequencing, an Illumina HiSeq 2500 was employed. TCR libraries were prepared with molecular barcoding, using unique molecular identifiers to normalize TCRbeta repertoire quantification. TCRdb trimmed the raw reads at Q25, called clones with MiXCR and kept productive beta chains. Rows are unified per CDR3 protein, each entry keeping the most common DNA and genes. The sample contains a few hundred thousand distinct CDR3 sequences, around 9.7% of them found a single time. The top ten constitute less than 6% of the sample. V is pared back by 2 bases and J by 3 bases, with 11 bases lying between the germline termini. There are 15 amino acids in the CDR3, from cysteine to phenylalanine inclusive. CDR3 DNA is the only sequence kept; it has 45 bases, read in frame from the first base. CDR1 KGHSH and CDR2 LQKENI are derived from the germline V gene. This clonotype was found many times. Its antigen has not been determined. No per-base quality is available; no much larger clone lies one base away.

Source: PBMCs from the stem cell graft donor, taken from the stem cell graft. The receptor comes from a human donor who donated a stem cell graft to a child with SCID. The V gene is TRBV18 and the J gene is TRBJ1-3; the D gene identity is not certain. The DNA reads as follows: TGTGCCAGCTCACCATTAGACCGAATTGGAAACACCATATATTTT. Translation gives CASSPLDRIGNTIYF.